The 21 T cell receptor beta chains presented below share a single source sample, sequenced in a study of cytomegalovirus exposure and HLA in healthy donors. The protocol was immunoSEQ multiplex PCR, while the TCRdb copy is restricted to in-frame clones and leaves out a portion. Of over 150,000 clones in the sample, 86% are singletons; the top ten hold about 6%. Material: PBMCs. The receptors shown here come from a woman aged 25 to 39 in good health and CMV-seronegative.

The V gene is TRBV4-3, the J gene TRBJ2-1; D gene unclear. Germline values: CDR1 LGHNA, CDR2 YSLEER. V lost 1 base to trimming and J lost 4 bases, with 11 bases between them. The CDR3 sequence is 15 residues long. CDR3 DNA: TGCGCCAGCAGCCAAGGTTCGGCACGTTACAATGAGCAGTTCTTC. Encoded protein: CASSQGSARYNEQFF.

The chain has TRBV2 and TRBJ1-6; D ambiguous. This CDR3 has 14 amino acids. Trimming removed 4 bases from V and 5 bases from J, with 9 bases in between. The germline V gene has CDR1 SNHLY and CDR2 FYNNEI. The CDR3 reads CASSVLQDNSPLHF. The CDR3 region has the DNA TGTGCCAGCAGTGTATTGCAGGATAATTCACCCCTCCACTTT.

This chain links TRBV27 with TRBJ2-2, with 7 bases fitting TRBD1. The CDR3 runs 15 residues. The germline gives CDR1 MNHEY, CDR2 SMNVEV (reference sequence). The V segment lost 6 bases and the J segment 5 bases; nucleotides outside the gene matches: 9. CDR3 DNA: TGTGCCAGCAGAGAGAAAATACAGGGGACCGGGGAGCTGTTTTTT. Translating it yields CASREKIQGTGELFF.

V is TRBV19 and J is TRBJ2-7; D may be TRBD1 (5 bases). Between the trimmed V and J ends, which lost 3 bases and 3 bases, there was a span of 12 bases. From germline, CDR1 is LNHDA and CDR2 SQIVND (reference sequence). The CDR3 has 14 amino acids. CDR3 DNA sequence: TGTGCCAGTAGTATCACCAGGGCAAGCTACGAGCAGTACTTC. It translates to CASSITRASYEQYF. The variable domain in full, completed from reference TRBV19 and TRBJ2-7, reads DGGITQSPKYLFRKEGQNVTLSCEQNLNHDAMYWYRQDPGQGLRLIYYSQIVNDFQKGDIAEGYSVSREKKESFPLTVTSAQKNPTAFYLCASSITRASYEQYFGPGTRLTVT.

This clone is a singleton in its sample. CDR3: CASSLLAGGGTEAFF. In DNA form, the CDR3 reads TGCGCCAGCAGCCTCCTCGCCGGGGGAGGCACTGAAGCTTTCTTT. This chain uses TRBV4-3 with TRBJ1-1, with D tentatively TRBD1 (5 bases). The germline CDR1 and CDR2 sequences are LGHNA and YSLEER. The CDR3 covers 15 residues. The V end was cut by 4 bases, the J end by 4 bases, with 16 bases between.

This clone is a singleton in its sample. The chain recombines TRBV18 with TRBJ2-7, with 10 bases fitting TRBD2. The germline CDR1 and CDR2 sequences are KGHSH and LQKENI. This CDR3 contains 16 residues. V lost 0 bases and J lost 6; bases outside the gene matches: 8. DNA of the CDR3: TGTGCCAGCTCACCACCTGAGCTAGCGGGAGTCGGCGAGCAGTACTTC. Protein product: CASSPPELAGVGEQYF.

This rearrangement joins TRBV7-2 to TRBJ2-3; perhaps TRBD2 as D (7 bases). Germline V gives CDR1 SGHTA, CDR2 FQGNSA. Trimming cost V 7 bases and J 0 bases, with 14 bases left between them. The CDR3 has 15 amino acids. For the CDR3, the DNA is TGTGCCAGCAACCAGAGGGGGGGGAGCACAGATACGCAGTATTTT. Residues: CASNQRGGSTDTQYF.

The genes are TRBV2 and TRBJ2-7; the D is unclear. CDR3 length equals 15 residues. Germline values: CDR1 SNHLY, CDR2 FYNNEI. Trimming left V 4 bases short and J 0 bases short, with 13 bases between. CDR3 in amino acids: CASSGLSQSSYEQYF. For the CDR3, the DNA is TGTGCCAGCAGTGGGTTGTCTCAAAGCTCCTACGAGCAGTACTTC.

V gene TRBV29-1 combines with J gene TRBJ2-1; D is ambiguous. Deletions cut 7 bases from V and 7 bases from J, with 11 bases between. Germline V gene sequence: CDR1 SQVTM, CDR2 ANQGSEA. CDR3 size: 11 residues. CDR3 nucleotides: TGCAGCGCCCCAGCATCTAATGAGCAGTTCTTC. Translated: CSAPASNEQFF.

This rearrangement joins TRBV6-6 to TRBJ1-2; D unclear. Germline lookup yields CDR1 MNHNY and CDR2 SVGAGI (reference sequence). The V end was cut by 6 bases, the J end by 0 bases, with 17 bases between. This CDR3 contains 16 residues. The CDR3 bases are TGTGCCAGCAGCCAACCTGGACGGATAGCTAACTATGGCTACACCTTC. Amino acids: CASSQPGRIANYGYTF.

Turning to this clone: This sample includes further DNA sequences coding for the same CDR3. The gene calls are TRBV18 and TRBJ1-5; 7 bases are a match to TRBD1. The V gene end was trimmed by 3 bases and the J gene end by 5 bases; junction bases not matched to a gene: 1. This CDR3 is 13 amino acids long. Germline V gene data show CDR1 as KGHSH and CDR2 as LQKENI. CDR3 loop: CASSPDRDQPQHF. The CDR3 DNA follows: TGTGCCAGCTCACCCGACAGGGATCAGCCCCAGCATTTT.

In DNA form, the CDR3 reads TGTGCCAGCAGACAGGGTTACGAGCAGTACTTC. This sequence encodes CASRQGYEQYF. The gene calls are TRBV28 and TRBJ2-7; D is perhaps TRBD1 (6 bases). Germline lookup yields CDR1 MDHEN and CDR2 SYDVKM. The V gene lost 6 bases and the J gene lost 4 bases, with 7 bases spanning the gap. The CDR3 spans 11 residues.

The chain joins TRBV10-3 to TRBJ2-1, with D unresolved. This CDR3 is 13 amino acids long. Germline assignment: CDR1 ENHRY and CDR2 SYGVKD. The V and J ends lost 6 bases and 5 bases respectively, with 11 bases between them. The CDR3 here is CAIRGGMDNEQFF. CDR3 nucleotide sequence: TGTGCCATCAGGGGTGGTATGGACAATGAGCAGTTCTTC.

V gene TRBV7-9 combines with J gene TRBJ2-5; D not certain. Per the germline V gene, CDR1 is SEHNR and CDR2 is FQNEAQ (reference sequence). V lost 2 bases and J 4 bases, leaving 5 bases between the germline ends. The CDR3 loop spans 12 amino acids. For the CDR3, the DNA is TGTGCCAGCAGCTTATGGGGAGAGACCCAGTACTTC. Its translation: CASSLWGETQYF. The full variable domain, rest sourced from reference TRBV7-9 and TRBJ2-5, is DTGVSQNPRHKITKRGQNVTFRCDPISEHNRLYWYRQTLGQGPEFLTYFQNEAQLEKSRLLSDRFSAERPKGSFSTLEIQRTEQGDSAMYLCASSLWGETQYFGPGTRLLVL.

This chain connects TRBV7-2 to TRBJ1-5; no reliable D call. CDR3 length equals 15 residues. The V gene lost 5 bases and the J gene lost 1 base, with 12 bases spanning the gap. Per germline, CDR1 SGHTA and CDR2 FQGNSA. The CDR3 region has the DNA TGTGCCAGCAGCCCCGGACTGGGAAGCAATCAGCCCCAGCATTTT. Residues: CASSPGLGSNQPQHF. Filled out from reference TRBV7-2 and TRBJ1-5, the complete variable domain reads GAGVSQSPSNKVTEKGKDVELRCDPISGHTALYWYRQSLGQGLEFLIYFQGNSAPDKSGLPSDRFSAERTGGSVSTLTIQRTQQEDSAVYLCASSPGLGSNQPQHFGDGTRLSIL.

A remark on this clone: Other nucleotide sequences in the sample specify the same CDR3. The V gene is TRBV2, the J gene TRBJ2-1; 10 bases fit TRBD1. The V segment lost 7 bases and the J segment 2 bases; nucleotides outside the gene matches: 5. From germline, CDR1 is SNHLY and CDR2 FYNNEI. This CDR3 has 15 amino acids. CDR3 protein: CASTKGQGPYNEQFF. The DNA for the CDR3 is TGTGCCAGCACTAAGGGACAGGGGCCCTACAATGAGCAGTTCTTC.

This rearrangement joins TRBV4-3 to TRBJ2-7, with D perhaps being TRBD1 or TRBD2 (5 bases each). Germline CDR1 LGHNA, CDR2 YSLEER. CDR3 length equals 15 residues. V shed 2 bases and J shed 1 base, with 12 bases lying between them. In DNA, the CDR3 is TGCGCCAGCAGCCAATCCCGGGACCGATCCTACGAGCAGTACTTC. The encoded protein is CASSQSRDRSYEQYF.

V is TRBV7-8 and J is TRBJ2-2; TRBD1 aligns across 7 bases. There are 16 residues in the CDR3. Germline assignment: CDR1 SGHVS and CDR2 FQNEAQ. Trimming cost V 3 bases and J 0 bases; bases outside gene matches: 4. Here the CDR3 reads CASSFGDRANTGELFF. CDR3 in DNA: TGTGCCAGCAGCTTTGGGGACAGAGCGAACACCGGGGAGCTGTTTTTT.

The gene calls are TRBV29-1 and TRBJ2-5; a possible D gene is TRBD2 (5 bases). Germline assignment: CDR1 SQVTM and CDR2 ANQGSEA. Trimming pared 6 bases from V and 0 bases from J, leaving 11 bases between. This CDR3 comprises 13 residues. CDR3 in DNA: TGCAGCGTCCTAGGGAGTAACCAAGAGACCCAGTACTTC. This codes for CSVLGSNQETQYF.

This sequence joins TRBV9 and TRBJ2-1, with D unresolved. Germline-derived CDR1 and CDR2 are SGDLS and YYNGEE. The CDR3 has 13 residues. The ends were cut back, 0 bases at V and 16 bases at J, with 17 bases in the middle. CDR3 loop: CASSVATAAGQFF. DNA of the CDR3: TGTGCCAGCAGCGTAGCTACGGCGGCCGGCCAATTCTTC. The full variable domain, in which reference TRBV9 and TRBJ2-1 provide the parts outside the CDR3, is DSGVTQTPKHLITATGQRVTLRCSPRSGDLSVYWYQQSLDQGLQFLIQYYNGEERAKGNILERFSAQQFPDLHSELNLSSLELGDSALYFCASSVATAAGQFFGPGTRLTVL.

The V gene is TRBV19, the J gene TRBJ2-2; D unclear. V lost 3 bases and J 4 bases, leaving 6 bases between the germline ends. The CDR3 is 13 residues long. Germline lookup yields CDR1 LNHDA and CDR2 SQIVND (reference sequence). The CDR3: CASSIDFTGELFF. The CDR3 DNA follows: TGTGCCAGTAGTATCGACTTCACCGGGGAGCTGTTTTTT.